This T cell receptor beta chain is drawn from a study of T cell responses to AZD1222 COVID-19 vaccine. Notes on the study in general: Repertoires in all cases were sampled only once the peak T cell response had passed. Compared with day 0, the breadth and depth of the Spike-specific TCR repertoire rose significantly after two doses of AZD1222.

A note on this clone: Its antigen is unknown.

J gave up 2 bases and V 5 bases, and 7 bases lay outside the gene matches. This CDR3 contains 16 residues. Germline V gives CDR1 SGHAT, CDR2 FQNNGV. Using immunoSEQ multiplex PCR, the repertoire was profiled, and TCRdb retains in-frame clones only, with some absent. Here the sample spans roughly 150,000 clones, roughly 93% being singletons. The rearrangement links TRBV11-2 to TRBJ2-1; 9 positions agree with TRBD1. This receptor was identified in an adult in good health. The sample was peripheral blood, taken on day 0 of AZD1222 vaccination. CDR3 DNA sequence: TGTGCCAGCAGCGGACACAGGGGGCGTACCTACAATGAGCAGTTCTTC. Residues: CASSGHRGRTYNEQFF.